This T cell receptor (beta chain) was identified during a study of CD4 T cells in relation to SARS-CoV-2 and coronaviruses. Some clones are missing from TCRdb's copy, which holds only in-frame ones; the method was immunoSEQ multiplex PCR. The sample lists 60,000 or so clones; about 94% were seen once. Unexposed donor CD4+ T cells date from about 2011-2019, before the COVID-19 pandemic. The receptor was derived from a human donor in good health. The sequencing sample was made of naive CD4+ T cells from PBMCs. The subset: naive CD4+ T cells isolated by negative enrichment.

CDR3 DNA: TGTGCCAGCAGCCGCGTAAACACTGAAGCTTTCTTT. Translation gives CASSRVNTEAFF. The chain combines TRBV11-3 with TRBJ1-1; D remains unclear. Germline CDR1 reads SGHNT; CDR2 reads YENEEA. The CDR3 is 12 amino acids. V was trimmed by 5 bases and J by 2 bases, leaving 6 bases between them.